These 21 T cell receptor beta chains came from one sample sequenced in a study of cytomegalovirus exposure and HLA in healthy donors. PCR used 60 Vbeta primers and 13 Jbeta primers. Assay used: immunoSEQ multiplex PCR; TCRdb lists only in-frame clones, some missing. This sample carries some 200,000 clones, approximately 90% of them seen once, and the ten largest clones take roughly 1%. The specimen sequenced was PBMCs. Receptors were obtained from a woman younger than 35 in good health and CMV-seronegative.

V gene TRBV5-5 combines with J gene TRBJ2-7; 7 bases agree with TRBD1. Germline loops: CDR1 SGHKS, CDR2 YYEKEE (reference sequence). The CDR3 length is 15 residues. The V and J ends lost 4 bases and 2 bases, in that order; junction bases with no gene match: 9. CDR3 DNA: TGTGCCAGCAGCCAGGCCGGGACAGACCCCTACGAGCAGTACTTC. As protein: CASSQAGTDPYEQYF.

The CDR3 nucleotides read TGCGCCAGCAGCATAGGACTATCACGAAATGAGCAGTTCTTC. Translation gives CASSIGLSRNEQFF. This rearrangement joins TRBV5-1 to TRBJ2-1; a weak D match, TRBD2 (6 bases). The germline V gene encodes CDR1 SGHRS and CDR2 YFSETQ. CDR3 length equals 14 residues. The V gene lost 4 bases and the J gene lost 7 bases, with 15 bases spanning the gap.

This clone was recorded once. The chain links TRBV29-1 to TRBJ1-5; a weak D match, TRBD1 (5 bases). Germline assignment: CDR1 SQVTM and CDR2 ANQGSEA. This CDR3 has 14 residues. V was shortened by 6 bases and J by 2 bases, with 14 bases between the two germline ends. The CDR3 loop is CSVLEGGGNQPQHF. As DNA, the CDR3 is TGCAGCGTCCTAGAGGGAGGGGGCAATCAGCCCCAGCATTTT.

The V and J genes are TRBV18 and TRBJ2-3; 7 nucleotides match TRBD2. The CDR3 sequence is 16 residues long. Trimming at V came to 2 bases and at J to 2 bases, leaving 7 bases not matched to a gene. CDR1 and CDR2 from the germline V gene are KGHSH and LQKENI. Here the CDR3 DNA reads TGTGCCAGCTCACCAAAGGTGGGAGGGCCCACAGATACGCAGTATTTT. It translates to CASSPKVGGPTDTQYF.

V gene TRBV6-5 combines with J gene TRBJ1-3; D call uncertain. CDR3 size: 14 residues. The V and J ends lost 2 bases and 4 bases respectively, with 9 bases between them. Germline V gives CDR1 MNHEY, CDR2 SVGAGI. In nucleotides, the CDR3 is TGTGCCAGCAGTTACGAGCTCTACGGAAACACCATATATTTT. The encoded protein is CASSYELYGNTIYF.

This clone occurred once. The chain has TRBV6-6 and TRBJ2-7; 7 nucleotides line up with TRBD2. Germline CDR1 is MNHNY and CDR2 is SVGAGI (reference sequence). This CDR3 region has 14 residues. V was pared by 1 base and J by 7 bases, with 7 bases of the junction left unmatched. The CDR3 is CASSYLGEGREQYF. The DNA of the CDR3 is TGTGCCAGCAGTTACTTGGGGGAGGGCCGGGAGCAGTACTTC.

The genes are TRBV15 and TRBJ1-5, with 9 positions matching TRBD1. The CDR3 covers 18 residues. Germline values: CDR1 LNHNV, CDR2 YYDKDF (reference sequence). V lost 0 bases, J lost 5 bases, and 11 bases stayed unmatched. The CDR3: CATSRDAWGQGFYQPQHF. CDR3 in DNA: TGTGCCACCAGCAGAGACGCCTGGGGACAGGGTTTCTATCAGCCCCAGCATTTT.

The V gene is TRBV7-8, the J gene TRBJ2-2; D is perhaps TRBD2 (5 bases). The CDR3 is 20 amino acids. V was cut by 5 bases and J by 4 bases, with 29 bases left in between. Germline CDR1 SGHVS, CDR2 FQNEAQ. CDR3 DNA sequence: TGTGCCAGCAGCCCAAAGTTTCGGGGATTGGAAAACCGGGCCACCGGGGAGCTGTTTTTT. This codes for CASSPKFRGLENRATGELFF.

As DNA, the CDR3 is TGTGCCAGCAGTTTTGCGTCCTTAACTGCCGGGACAGGGATGGCCTACAATGAGCAGTTCTTC. This codes for CASSFASLTAGTGMAYNEQFF. The chain joins TRBV27 to TRBJ2-1, with 9 bases lining up with TRBD1. The CDR3 has 21 residues. Germline trimming cut 3 bases from V and 2 bases from J; bases unmatched to any gene: 20. Germline lookup yields CDR1 MNHEY and CDR2 SMNVEV (reference sequence).

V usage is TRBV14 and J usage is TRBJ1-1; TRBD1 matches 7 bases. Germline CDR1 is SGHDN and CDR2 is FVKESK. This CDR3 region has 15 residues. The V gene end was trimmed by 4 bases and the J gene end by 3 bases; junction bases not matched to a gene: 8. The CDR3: CASSRRQGMDTEAFF. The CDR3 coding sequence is TGTGCCAGCAGCCGCAGACAGGGTATGGACACTGAAGCTTTCTTT.

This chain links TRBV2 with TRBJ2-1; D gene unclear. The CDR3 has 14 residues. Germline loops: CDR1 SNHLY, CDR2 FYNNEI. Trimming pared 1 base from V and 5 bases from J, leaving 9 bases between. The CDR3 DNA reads TGTGCCAGCAGTGAAGTGCACTACCACAATGAGCAGTTCTTC. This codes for CASSEVHYHNEQFF.

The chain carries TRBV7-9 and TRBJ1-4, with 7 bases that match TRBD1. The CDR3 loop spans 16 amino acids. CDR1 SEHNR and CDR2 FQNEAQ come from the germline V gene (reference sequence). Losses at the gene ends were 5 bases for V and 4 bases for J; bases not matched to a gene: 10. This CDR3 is CASSPGQAPFNEKLFF. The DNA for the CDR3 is TGTGCCAGCAGCCCAGGACAGGCTCCTTTTAATGAAAAACTGTTTTTT.

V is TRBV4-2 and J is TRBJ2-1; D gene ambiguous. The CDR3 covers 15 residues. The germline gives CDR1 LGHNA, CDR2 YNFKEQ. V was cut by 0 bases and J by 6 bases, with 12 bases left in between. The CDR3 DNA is TGTGCCAGCAGCCAAGATAAAATATCGGGCAATGAGCAGTTCTTC. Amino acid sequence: CASSQDKISGNEQFF.

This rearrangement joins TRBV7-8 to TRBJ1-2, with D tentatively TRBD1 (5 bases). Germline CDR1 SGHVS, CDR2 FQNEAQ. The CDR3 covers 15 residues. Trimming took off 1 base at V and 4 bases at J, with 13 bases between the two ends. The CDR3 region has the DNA TGTGCCAGCAGCTTAGAGGCAGGGAAACCCTATGGCTACACCTTC. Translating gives CASSLEAGKPYGYTF.

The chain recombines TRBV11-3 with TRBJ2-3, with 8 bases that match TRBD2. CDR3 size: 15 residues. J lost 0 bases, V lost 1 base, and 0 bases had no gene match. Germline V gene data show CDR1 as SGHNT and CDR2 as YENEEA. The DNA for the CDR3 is TGTGCCAGCAGCTTAGGGACTAGCAGCACAGATACGCAGTATTTT. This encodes CASSLGTSSTDTQYF.

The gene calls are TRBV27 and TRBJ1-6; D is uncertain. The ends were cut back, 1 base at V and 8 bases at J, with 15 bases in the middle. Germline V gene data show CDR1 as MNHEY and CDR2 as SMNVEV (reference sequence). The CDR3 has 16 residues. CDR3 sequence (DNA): TGTGCCAGCAGTTTATACCCACCAGTGGCGGATTCACCCCTCCACTTT. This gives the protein CASSLYPPVADSPLHF.

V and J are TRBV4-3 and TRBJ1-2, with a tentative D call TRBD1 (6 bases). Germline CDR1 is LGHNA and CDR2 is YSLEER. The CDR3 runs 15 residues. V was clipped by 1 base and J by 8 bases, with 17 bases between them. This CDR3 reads CASSQGSRGLEGYTF. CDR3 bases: TGCGCCAGCAGCCAAGGGTCCAGGGGCCTTGAAGGCTACACCTTC.

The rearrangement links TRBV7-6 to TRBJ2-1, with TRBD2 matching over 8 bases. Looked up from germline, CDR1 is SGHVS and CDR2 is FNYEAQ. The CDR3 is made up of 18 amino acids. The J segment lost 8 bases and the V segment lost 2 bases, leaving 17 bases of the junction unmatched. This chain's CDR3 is CASSLKVLAGRTSDEQFF. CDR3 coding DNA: TGTGCCAGCAGCTTAAAGGTCTTAGCGGGACGAACATCCGATGAGCAGTTCTTC.

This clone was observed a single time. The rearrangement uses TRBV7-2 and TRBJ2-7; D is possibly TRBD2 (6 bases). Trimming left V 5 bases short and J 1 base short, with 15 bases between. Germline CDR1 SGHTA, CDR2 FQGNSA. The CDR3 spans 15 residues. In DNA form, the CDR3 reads TGTGCCAGCAGCCCTAGTTCTAGCGAATCCTACGAGCAGTACTTC. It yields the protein CASSPSSSESYEQYF.

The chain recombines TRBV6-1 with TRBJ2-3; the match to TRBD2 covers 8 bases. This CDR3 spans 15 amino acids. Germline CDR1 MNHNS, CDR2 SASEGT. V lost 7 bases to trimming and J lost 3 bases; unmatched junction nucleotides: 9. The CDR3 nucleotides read TGTGCCAGCACCCTGAGCGGGGGCCTTACAGATACGCAGTATTTT. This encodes CASTLSGGLTDTQYF.

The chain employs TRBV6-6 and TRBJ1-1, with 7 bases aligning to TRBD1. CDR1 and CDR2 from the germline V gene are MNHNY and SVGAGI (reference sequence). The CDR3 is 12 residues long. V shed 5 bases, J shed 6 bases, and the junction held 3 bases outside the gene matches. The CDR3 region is CASSRGTAEAFF. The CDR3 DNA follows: TGTGCCAGCAGTAGGGGGACAGCTGAAGCTTTCTTT.